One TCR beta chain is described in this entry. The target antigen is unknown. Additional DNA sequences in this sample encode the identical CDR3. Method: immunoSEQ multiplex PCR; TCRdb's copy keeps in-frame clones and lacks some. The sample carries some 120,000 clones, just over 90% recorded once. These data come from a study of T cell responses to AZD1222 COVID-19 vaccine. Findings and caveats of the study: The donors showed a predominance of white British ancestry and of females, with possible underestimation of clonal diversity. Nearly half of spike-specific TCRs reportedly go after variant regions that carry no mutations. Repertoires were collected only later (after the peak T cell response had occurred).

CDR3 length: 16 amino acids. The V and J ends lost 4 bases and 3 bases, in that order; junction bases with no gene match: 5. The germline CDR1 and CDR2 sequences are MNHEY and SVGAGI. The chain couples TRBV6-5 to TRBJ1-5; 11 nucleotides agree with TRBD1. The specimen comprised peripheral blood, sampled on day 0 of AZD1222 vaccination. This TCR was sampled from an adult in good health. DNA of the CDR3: TGTGCCAGCAGTTCTCGGACAGGGGGCTTCAATCAGCCCCAGCATTTT. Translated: CASSSRTGGFNQPQHF.